This T cell receptor (beta chain) is from a study of blood T cell repertoires in COVID-19. Data came from immunoSEQ multiplex PCR; TCRdb stores just in-frame clones and leaves some out. Among 7,500 to 8,500 clones listed, less than 85% were seen once. This CDR3 is built from 14 residues. V was shortened by 5 bases and J by 10 bases, with 15 bases between the two germline ends. The V gene's germline CDR1 is SNHLY and CDR2 FYNNEI. The source of this sequence is a human donor with active COVID-19. The donor label of this sample is uncertain. Sequenced sample: peripheral blood. The chain has TRBV2 and TRBJ1-6; possibly TRBD1 for D (6 bases). Here the CDR3 reads CASSFGQKDSPLHF. CDR3 in DNA: TGTGCCAGCAGTTTTGGACAGAAGGACTCACCCCTCCACTTT.